This TCR beta chain was recovered during a study of blood T cells in healthy people across ages. Study summary: Template switching recovered approximately one barcoded beta molecule for every two T cells. Notes on the study in general: Naive and antigen-experienced cells were not separated, limiting conclusive comparison. While age rose, TCR beta diversity per million T cells dropped in a roughly linear way.

PCR was performed a second time for roughly 7 to 12 cycles using a sample-barcoded 5' primer and a J-beta primer mix. TCRdb called the 5' RACE reads again in MiXCR, with one record for every CDR3 protein. Counted here are roughly 790,000 distinct CDR3 sequences, more than 40% occurring once; the ten biggest clones make up 20% to 25%. Sample donors were healthy Caucasian individuals that came from Russia, aged roughly 6 to 100. A note on this clonotype: Its antigen is unidentified.

CDR1 and CDR2 from the germline V gene are DFQATT and SNEGSKA (reference sequence). V was pared by 3 bases and J by 2 bases, with 16 bases between. The CDR3 consists of 15 residues. The chain joins TRBV20-1 to TRBJ2-5, with D possibly being TRBD1 or TRBD2 (5 bases each). Sequences were obtained from blood. The receptor was isolated from a woman aged 60 to 75 in good health. The CDR3, as DNA: TGCAGTGCTAGGGGGAATCCGGGACCGCAAGAGACCCAGTACTTC. Translating it yields CSARGNPGPQETQYF.